The following is a TCR beta chain sequence with its context. What it recognizes is unknown. The germline gives CDR1 SNHLY, CDR2 FYNNEI. The CDR3 length is 15 residues. The V segment lost 7 bases and the J segment 7 bases; nucleotides outside the gene matches: 8. The data stem from a study of cytomegalovirus exposure and HLA in healthy donors. Study conclusions and caveats: Among TCR beta chains, those listed as cytomegalovirus-associated numbered around 180.

The study ran its PCR with 60 Vbeta and 13 Jbeta primers. This table comes from immunoSEQ multiplex PCR, and its TCRdb copy is limited to in-frame clones, with some not included. The sample contains about 190,000 clones, around 85% of which appear only once. This receptor was identified in a boy aged 2 to 10 in good health and CMV-seronegative. V gene TRBV2 combines with J gene TRBJ1-6, with TRBD1 matching 9 bases. The sample comprised PBMCs. The CDR3 nucleotides are TGTGCCAGCATGGACAGGGGAAACCGGAATTCACCCCTCCACTTT. This encodes CASMDRGNRNSPLHF.